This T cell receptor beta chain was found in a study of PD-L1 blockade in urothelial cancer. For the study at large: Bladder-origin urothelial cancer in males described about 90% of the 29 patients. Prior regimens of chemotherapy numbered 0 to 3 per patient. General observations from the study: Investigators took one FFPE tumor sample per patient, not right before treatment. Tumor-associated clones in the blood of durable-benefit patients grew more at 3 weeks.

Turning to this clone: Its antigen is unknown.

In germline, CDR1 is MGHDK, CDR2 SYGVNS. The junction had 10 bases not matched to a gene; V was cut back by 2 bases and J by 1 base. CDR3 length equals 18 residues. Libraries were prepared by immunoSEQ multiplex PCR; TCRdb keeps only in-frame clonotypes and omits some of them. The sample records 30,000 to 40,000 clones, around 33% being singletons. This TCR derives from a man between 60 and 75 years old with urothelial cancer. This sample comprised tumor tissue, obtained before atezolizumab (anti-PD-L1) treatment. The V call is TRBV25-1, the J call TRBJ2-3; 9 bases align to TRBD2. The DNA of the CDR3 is TGTGCCAGCAGTGAAAAGAGCGGGAGGTGGGTTGGCACAGATACGCAGTATTTT. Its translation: CASSEKSGRWVGTDTQYF. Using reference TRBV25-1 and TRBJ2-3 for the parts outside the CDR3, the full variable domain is EADIYQTPRYLVIGTGKKITLECSQTMGHDKMYWYQQDPGMELHLIHYSYGVNSTEKGDLSSESTVSRIRTEHFPLTLESARPSHTSQYLCASSEKSGRWVGTDTQYFGPGTRLTVL.